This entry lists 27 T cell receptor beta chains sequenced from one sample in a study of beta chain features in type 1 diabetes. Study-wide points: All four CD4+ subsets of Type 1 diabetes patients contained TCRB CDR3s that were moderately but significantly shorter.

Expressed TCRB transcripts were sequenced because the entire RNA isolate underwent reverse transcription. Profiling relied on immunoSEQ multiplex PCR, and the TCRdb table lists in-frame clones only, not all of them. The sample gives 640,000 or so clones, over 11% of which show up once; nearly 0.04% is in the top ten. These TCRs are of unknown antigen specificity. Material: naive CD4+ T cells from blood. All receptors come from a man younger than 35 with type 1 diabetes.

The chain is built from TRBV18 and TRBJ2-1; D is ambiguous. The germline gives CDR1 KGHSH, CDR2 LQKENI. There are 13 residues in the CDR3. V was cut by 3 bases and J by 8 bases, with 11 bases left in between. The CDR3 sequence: CASSPSSFDEQFF. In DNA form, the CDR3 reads TGTGCCAGCTCACCCTCTAGTTTCGATGAGCAGTTCTTC.

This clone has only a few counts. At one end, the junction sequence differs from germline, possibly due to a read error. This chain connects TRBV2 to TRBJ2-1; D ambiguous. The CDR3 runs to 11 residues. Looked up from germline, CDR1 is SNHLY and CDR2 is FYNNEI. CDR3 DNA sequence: TGTGCCAGCACTGAAAGCAATGAGCAGTTCTTC. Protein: CASTESNEQFF.

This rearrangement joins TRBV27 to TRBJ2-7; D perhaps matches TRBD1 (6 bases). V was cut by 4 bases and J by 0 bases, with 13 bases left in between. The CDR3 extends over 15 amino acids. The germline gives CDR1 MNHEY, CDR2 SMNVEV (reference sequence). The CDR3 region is CASSYKGGSSYEQYF. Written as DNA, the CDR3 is TGTGCCAGCAGTTACAAAGGGGGAAGCTCCTACGAGCAGTACTTC.

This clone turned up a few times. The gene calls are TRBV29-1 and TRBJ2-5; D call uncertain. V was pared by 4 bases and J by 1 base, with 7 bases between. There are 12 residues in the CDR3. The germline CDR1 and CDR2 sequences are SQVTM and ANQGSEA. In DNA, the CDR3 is TGCAGCGTTGCCCGGAGCCAAGAGACCCAGTACTTC. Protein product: CSVARSQETQYF.

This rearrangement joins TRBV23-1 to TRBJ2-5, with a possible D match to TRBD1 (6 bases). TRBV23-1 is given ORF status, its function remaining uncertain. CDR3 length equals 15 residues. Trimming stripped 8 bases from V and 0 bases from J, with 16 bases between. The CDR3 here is CASPGKGVHQETQYF. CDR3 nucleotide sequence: TGCGCCAGCCCCGGGAAGGGGGTACACCAAGAGACCCAGTACTTC.

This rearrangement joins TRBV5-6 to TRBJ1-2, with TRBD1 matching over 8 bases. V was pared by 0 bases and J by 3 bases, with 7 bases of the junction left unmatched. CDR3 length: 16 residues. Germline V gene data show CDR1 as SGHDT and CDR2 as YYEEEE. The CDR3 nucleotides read TGTGCCAGCAGCTTGGCAAGACAGGGGTCGGACTATGGCTACACCTTC. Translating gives CASSLARQGSDYGYTF. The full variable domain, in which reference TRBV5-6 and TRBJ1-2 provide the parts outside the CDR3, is DAGVTQSPTHLIKTRGQQVTLRCSPKSGHDTVSWYQQALGQGPQFIFQYYEEEERQRGNFPDRFSGHQFPNYSSELNVNALLLGDSALYLCASSLARQGSDYGYTFGSGTRLTVV.

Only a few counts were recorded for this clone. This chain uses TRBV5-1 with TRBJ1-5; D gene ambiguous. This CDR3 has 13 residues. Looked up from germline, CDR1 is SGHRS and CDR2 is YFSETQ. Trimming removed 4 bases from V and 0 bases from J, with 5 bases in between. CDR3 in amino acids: CASSVYSNQPQHF. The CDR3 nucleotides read TGCGCCAGCAGCGTCTATAGCAATCAGCCCCAGCATTTT. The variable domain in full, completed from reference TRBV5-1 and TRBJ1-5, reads KAGVTQTPRYLIKTRGQQVTLSCSPISGHRSVSWYQQTPGQGLQFLFEYFSETQRNKGNFPGRFSGRQFSNSRSEMNVSTLELGDSALYLCASSVYSNQPQHFGDGTRLSIL.

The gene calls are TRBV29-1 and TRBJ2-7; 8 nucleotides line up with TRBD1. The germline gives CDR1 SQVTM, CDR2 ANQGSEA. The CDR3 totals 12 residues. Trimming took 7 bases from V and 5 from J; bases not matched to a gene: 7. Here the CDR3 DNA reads TGCAGCGCCACGACAGGGGCTGACGAGCAGTACTTC. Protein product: CSATTGADEQYF.

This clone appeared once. The chain's CDR3 is CASSLIGGQETQYF. CDR3 DNA sequence: TGCGCCAGCAGCTTGATAGGGGGCCAAGAGACCCAGTACTTC. The rearrangement uses TRBV5-1 and TRBJ2-5; TRBD1 is a possible D gene (6 bases). The CDR3 is 14 residues long. Trimming removed 1 base from V and 1 base from J, with 8 bases in between. The germline V gene encodes CDR1 SGHRS and CDR2 YFSETQ.

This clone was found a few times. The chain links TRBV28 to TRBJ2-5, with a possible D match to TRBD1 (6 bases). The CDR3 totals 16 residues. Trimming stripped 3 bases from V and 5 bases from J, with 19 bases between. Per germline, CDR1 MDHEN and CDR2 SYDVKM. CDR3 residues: CASSFTKQGLRETQYF. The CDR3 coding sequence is TGTGCCAGCAGTTTCACGAAGCAGGGGTTGAGGGAGACCCAGTACTTC.

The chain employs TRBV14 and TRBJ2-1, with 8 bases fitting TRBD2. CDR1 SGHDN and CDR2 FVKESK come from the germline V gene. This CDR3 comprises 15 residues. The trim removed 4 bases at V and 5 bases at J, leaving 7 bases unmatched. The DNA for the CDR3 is TGTGCCAGCAGCCCGGGACTAGGAGGACACAATGAGCAGTTCTTC. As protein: CASSPGLGGHNEQFF.

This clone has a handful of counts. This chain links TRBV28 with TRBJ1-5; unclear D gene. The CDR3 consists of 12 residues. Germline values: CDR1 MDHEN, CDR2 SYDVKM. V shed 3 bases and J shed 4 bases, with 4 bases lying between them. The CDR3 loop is CASSFENQPQHF. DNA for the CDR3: TGTGCCAGCAGTTTCGAGAATCAGCCCCAGCATTTT.

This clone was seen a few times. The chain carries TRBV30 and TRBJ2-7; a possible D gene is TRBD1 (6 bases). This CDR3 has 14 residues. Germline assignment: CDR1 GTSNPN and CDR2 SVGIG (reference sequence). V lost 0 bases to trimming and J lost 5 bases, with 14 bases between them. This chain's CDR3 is CAWSVPVRGNEQYF. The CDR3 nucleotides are TGTGCCTGGAGTGTACCGGTTAGGGGGAACGAGCAGTACTTC.

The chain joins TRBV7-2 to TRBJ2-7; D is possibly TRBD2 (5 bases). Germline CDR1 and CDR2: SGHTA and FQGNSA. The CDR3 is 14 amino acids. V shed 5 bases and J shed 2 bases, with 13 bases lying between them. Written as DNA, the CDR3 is TGTGCCAGCAGCCCAGGACTGCGCCCCTACGAGCAGTACTTC. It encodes CASSPGLRPYEQYF. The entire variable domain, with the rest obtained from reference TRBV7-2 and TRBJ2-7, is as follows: GAGVSQSPSNKVTEKGKDVELRCDPISGHTALYWYRQSLGQGLEFLIYFQGNSAPDKSGLPSDRFSAERTGGSVSTLTIQRTQQEDSAVYLCASSPGLRPYEQYFGPGTRLTVT.

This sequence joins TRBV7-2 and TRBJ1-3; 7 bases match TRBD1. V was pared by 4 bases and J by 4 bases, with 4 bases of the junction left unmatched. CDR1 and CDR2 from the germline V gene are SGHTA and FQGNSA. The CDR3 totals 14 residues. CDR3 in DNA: TGTGCCAGCAGCTCCTGGACAGGAGGAAACACCATATATTTT. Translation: CASSSWTGGNTIYF.

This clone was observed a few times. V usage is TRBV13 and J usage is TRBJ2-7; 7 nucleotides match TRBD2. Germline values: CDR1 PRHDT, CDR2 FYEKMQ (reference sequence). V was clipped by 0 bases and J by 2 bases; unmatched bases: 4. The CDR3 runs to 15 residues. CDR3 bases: TGTGCCAGCAGCTTAGGCCTGAGCGGGACCTACGAGCAGTACTTC. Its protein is CASSLGLSGTYEQYF.

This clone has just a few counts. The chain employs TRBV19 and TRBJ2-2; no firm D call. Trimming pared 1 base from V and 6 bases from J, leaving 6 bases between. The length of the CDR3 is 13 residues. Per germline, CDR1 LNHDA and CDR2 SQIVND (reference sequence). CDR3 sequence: CASSIGVPGELFF. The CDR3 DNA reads TGTGCCAGTAGTATAGGAGTTCCCGGGGAGCTGTTTTTT.

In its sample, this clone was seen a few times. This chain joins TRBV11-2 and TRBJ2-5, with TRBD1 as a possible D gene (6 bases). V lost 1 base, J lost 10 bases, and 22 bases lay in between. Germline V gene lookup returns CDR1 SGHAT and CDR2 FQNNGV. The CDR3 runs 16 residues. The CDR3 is CASSLATGRTEKIQYF. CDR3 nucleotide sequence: TGTGCCAGCAGCTTAGCTACGGGAAGGACAGAAAAGATCCAGTACTTC.

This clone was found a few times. CDR3 region: CASSPRLAGGLETQYF. CDR3 nucleotides: TGTGCCAGCAGCCCGCGACTGGCAGGGGGCTTGGAGACCCAGTACTTC. This rearrangement joins TRBV7-2 to TRBJ2-5; 8 nucleotides line up with TRBD1. CDR1 and CDR2 from the germline V gene are SGHTA and FQGNSA. The CDR3 sequence is 16 residues long. V was clipped by 5 bases and J by 5 bases; unmatched bases: 13.

The CDR3 DNA reads TGTGCCAGCAGCGTCGCGGGGTATAACTATGGCTACACCTTC. It encodes CASSVAGYNYGYTF. The chain links TRBV9 to TRBJ1-2; D ambiguous. The CDR3 totals 14 residues. Germline V CDR1 and CDR2: SGDLS, YYNGEE. Trimming removed 2 bases from V and 1 base from J, with 9 bases in between.

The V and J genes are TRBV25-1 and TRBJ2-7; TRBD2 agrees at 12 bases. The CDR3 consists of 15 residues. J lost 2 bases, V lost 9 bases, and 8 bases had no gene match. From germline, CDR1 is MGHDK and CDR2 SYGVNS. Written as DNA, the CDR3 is TGTGCCAGGTCCGATCTAGCGGGAGGGCCCTACGAGCAGTACTTC. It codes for CARSDLAGGPYEQYF.

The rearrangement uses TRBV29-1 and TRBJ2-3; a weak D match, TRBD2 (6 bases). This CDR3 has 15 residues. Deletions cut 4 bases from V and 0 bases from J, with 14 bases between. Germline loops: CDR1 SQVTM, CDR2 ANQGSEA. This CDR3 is CSVVRAGLSTDTQYF. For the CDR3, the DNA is TGCAGCGTTGTGAGAGCGGGCCTCAGCACAGATACGCAGTATTTT.

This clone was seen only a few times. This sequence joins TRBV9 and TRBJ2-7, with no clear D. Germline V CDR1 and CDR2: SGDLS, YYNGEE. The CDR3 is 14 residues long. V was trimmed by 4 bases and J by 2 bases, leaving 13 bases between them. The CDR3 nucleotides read TGTGCCAGCAGCTCTCGTAGCAGTGCCTACGAGCAGTACTTC. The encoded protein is CASSSRSSAYEQYF.

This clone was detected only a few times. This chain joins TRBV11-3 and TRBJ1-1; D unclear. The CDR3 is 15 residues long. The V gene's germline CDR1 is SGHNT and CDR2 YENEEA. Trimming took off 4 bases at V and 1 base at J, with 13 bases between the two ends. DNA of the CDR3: TGTGCCAGCAGCTCGCCACCGCGGGGGAACACTGAAGCTTTCTTT. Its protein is CASSSPPRGNTEAFF.

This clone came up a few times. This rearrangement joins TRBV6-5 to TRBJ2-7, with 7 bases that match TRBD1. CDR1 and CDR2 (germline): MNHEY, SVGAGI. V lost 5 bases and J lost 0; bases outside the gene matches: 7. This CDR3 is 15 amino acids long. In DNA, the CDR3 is TGTGCCAGCAGTCCGCCGACAGGGAGCTCCTACGAGCAGTACTTC. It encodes CASSPPTGSSYEQYF.

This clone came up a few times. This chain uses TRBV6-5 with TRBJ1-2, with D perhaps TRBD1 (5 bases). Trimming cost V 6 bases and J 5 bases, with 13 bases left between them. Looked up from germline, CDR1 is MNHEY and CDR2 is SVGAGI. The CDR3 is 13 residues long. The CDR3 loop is CASSPGTEYGYTF. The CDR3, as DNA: TGTGCCAGCAGCCCCGGGACTGAGTATGGCTACACCTTC.

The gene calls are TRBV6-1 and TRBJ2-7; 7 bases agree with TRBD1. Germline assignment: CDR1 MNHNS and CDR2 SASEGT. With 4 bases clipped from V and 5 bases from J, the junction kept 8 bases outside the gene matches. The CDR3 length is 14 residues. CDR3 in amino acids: CASSGQGPWDEQYF. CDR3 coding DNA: TGTGCCAGCAGTGGACAGGGCCCCTGGGACGAGCAGTACTTC.